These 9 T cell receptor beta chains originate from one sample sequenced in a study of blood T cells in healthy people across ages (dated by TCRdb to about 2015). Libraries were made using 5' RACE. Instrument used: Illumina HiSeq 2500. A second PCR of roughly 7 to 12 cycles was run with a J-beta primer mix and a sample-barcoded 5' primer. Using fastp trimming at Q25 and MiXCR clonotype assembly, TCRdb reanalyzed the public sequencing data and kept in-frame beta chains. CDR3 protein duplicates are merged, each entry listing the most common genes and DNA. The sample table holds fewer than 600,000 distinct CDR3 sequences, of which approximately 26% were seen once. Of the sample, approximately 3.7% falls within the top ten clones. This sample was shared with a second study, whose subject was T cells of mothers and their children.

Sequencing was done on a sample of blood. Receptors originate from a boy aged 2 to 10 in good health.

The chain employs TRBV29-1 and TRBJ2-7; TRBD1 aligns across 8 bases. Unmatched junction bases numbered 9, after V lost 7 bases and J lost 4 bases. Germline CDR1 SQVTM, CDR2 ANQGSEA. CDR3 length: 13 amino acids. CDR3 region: CSGMTGDRYEQYF. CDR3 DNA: TGCAGCGGAATGACAGGGGACCGGTACGAGCAGTACTTC.

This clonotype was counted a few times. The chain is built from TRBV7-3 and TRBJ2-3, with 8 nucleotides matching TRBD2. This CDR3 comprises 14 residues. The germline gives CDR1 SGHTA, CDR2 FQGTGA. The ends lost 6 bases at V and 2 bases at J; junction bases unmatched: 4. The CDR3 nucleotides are TGTGCCAGCAGTCGGGGGGGTTTCACAGATACGCAGTATTTT. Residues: CASSRGGFTDTQYF.

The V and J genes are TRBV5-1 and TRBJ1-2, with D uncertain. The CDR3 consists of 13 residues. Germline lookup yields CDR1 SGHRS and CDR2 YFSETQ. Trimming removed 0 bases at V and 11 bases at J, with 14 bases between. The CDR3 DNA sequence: TGCGCCAGCAGCTTGGATGGGGAATCGGGGTACACCTTC. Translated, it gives CASSLDGESGYTF.

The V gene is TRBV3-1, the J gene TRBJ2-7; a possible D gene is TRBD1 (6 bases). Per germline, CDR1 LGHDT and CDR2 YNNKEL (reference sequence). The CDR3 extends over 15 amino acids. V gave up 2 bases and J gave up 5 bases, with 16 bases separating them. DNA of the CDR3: TGTGCCAGCAGCCAAAATGGACAGAAAGTGAACGAGCAGTACTTC. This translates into CASSQNGQKVNEQYF.

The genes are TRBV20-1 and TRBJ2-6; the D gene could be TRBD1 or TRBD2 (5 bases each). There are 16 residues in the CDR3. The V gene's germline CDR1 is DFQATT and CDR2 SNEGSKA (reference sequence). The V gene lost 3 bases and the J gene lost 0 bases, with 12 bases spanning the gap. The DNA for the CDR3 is TGCAGTGCTAGCTCGGGACGCCTCTCTGGGGCCAACGTCCTGACTTTC. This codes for CSASSGRLSGANVLTF.

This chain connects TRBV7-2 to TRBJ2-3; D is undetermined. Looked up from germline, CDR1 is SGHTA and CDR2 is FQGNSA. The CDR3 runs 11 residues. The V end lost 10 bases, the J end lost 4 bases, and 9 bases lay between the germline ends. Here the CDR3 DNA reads TGTGCCACCCATCGGGCAGATACGCAGTATTTT. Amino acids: CATHRADTQYF.

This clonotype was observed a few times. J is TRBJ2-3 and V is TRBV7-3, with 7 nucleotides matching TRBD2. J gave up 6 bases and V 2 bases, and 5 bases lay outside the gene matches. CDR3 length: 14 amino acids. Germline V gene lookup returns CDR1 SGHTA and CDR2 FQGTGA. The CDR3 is CASSLFAGVDTQYF. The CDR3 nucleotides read TGTGCCAGCAGCTTATTTGCGGGAGTGGATACGCAGTATTTT. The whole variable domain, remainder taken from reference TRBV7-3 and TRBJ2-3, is GAGVSQTPSNKVTEKGKYVELRCDPISGHTALYWYRQSLGQGPEFLIYFQGTGAADDSGLPNDRFFAVRPEGSVSTLKIQRTERGDSAVYLCASSLFAGVDTQYFGPGTRLTVL.

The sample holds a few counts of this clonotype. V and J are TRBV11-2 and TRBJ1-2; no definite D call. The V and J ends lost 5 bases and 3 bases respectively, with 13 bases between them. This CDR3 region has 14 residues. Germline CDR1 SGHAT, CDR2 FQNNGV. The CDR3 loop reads CASSPDGVYYGYTF. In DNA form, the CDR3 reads TGTGCCAGCAGCCCGGACGGAGTTTACTATGGCTACACCTTC.

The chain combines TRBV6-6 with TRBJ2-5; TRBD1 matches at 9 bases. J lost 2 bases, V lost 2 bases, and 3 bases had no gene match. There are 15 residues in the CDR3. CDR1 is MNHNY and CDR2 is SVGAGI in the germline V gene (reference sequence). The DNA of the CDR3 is TGTGCCAGCAGTTACCGACAGGGGGGTCAAGAGACCCAGTACTTC. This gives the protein CASSYRQGGQETQYF.